The clone carrying this T cell receptor (beta chain) was seen ten or more times. Its target is unknown. The making of cDNA relied on 5'RACE with 10-nucleotide random UMIs. TCRdb re-called the 5' RACE reads with MiXCR, one entry per CDR3 protein. The table records about 65,000 distinct CDR3 sequences, around 4% of them present only once. PBMCs stored at -80 C, 2 million in total, were the source of the unsorted libraries. This entry comes from a study of neurological immune-mediated disorders. The ends were cut back, 1 base at V and 7 bases at J, with 14 bases in the middle. CDR1 and CDR2 from the germline V gene are DFQATT and SNEGSKA (reference sequence). The CDR3 sequence is 15 residues long. Study results and limitations: The study phylogenetically grouped the repertoires of 18 of 34 multiple sclerosis patients into one related-CDR3 cluster, a possible signature.

This chain links TRBV20-1 with TRBJ1-6; a possible D gene is TRBD1 (5 bases). This TCR derives from a man aged 45 to 65 with multiple sclerosis. Specimen: PBMCs. CDR3 nucleotides: TGCAGTGCTAGAGCCGGGACCCGGGCGAATTCACCCCTCCACTTT. Protein product: CSARAGTRANSPLHF.